This TCR beta chain is from a study of cytomegalovirus exposure and HLA in healthy donors. Study-wide results and caveats: Common viral pathogens seemed, in a later analysis, to connect with several of the most significant clusters. Usually a TCR sequence was rare, but some public TCRs were found in many donors.

Trimming removed 4 bases from V and 2 bases from J, with 6 bases in between. The CDR3 length is 12 residues. Germline V gene sequence: CDR1 SGHRS, CDR2 YFSETQ. Amplification used 60 Vbeta primers and 13 Jbeta primers. Libraries were prepared by immunoSEQ multiplex PCR; TCRdb keeps only in-frame clonotypes and omits some of them. The data hold about 110,000 clones, with roughly four fifths observed a single time. Turning to this clone: The antigen is not known.

The sequenced sample consisted of PBMCs. This rearrangement joins TRBV5-1 to TRBJ2-5; D remains ambiguous. This TCR came from a woman aged 50 to 60 in good health and CMV-seropositive. The CDR3 region has the DNA TGCGCCAGCAGCCACACACAAGAGACCCAGTACTTC. Amino acids: CASSHTQETQYF.